This T cell receptor (beta chain) was sequenced during a study of vaccination and CD4 T cells after COVID-19 (dated by TCRdb to the early 2020s). Concerning the study at large: Six males and four females were included in the convalescent cohort, with two Hispanic individuals, seven Caucasians, two Asians and one multiracial person represented. Overlapping spike peptide pools from SARS-CoV-2 and from the common cold coronaviruses HCoV-NL63, HCoV-OC43 and HCoV-229E were used as culture stimuli. In around 9 COVID-19 convalescent patients and a handful of infection-naive healthy vaccine recipients, researchers compared the spike-specific CD4+ TCR repertoire from before mRNA vaccination with the repertoire from after. The time from the second vaccine dose to post-vaccine blood sampling had a median of around 72 days and ranged from about 13 to 250 days. Two doses of either the Pfizer-BioNTech BNT162b2 vaccine (n=8) or the Moderna mRNA-1273 vaccine (n=2) were administered to participants. As controls, cultures received a CEFX viral epitope pool (the positive control), an HIV-1 Nef peptide pool (the negative control), or no peptide at all. Post-COVID blood samples were collected from convalescent patients a median of about 92 days after diagnosis, with a range of about 30 to 161 days. What the research found in general, with its limitations: The median count of SARS-CoV-2-reactive clonotypes went up from 20 to 25 after infection to more than 30 after vaccination, although the change was not significant. In convalescent patients, nearly all vaccine-specific clones (304 of 307) were found to be mono-reactive for SARS-CoV-2 spike rather than cross-reactive with common cold coronaviruses. The study included relatively few convalescent patients and did not analyze early timepoints after natural infection. Among the post-vaccine SARS-CoV-2-reactive clones in convalescent patients, a median around 90% showed up only after vaccination, which suggests vaccine-specific priming.

The sample's treatment or condition, from its label and the paper: approximately nine-day PBMC culture with coronavirus spike peptide pools or control peptides (ViraFEST assay). The study used the ViraFEST assay, which expanded antigen-specific T cells with peptide pools and then identified expanded clonotypes by TCR sequencing. Negative nucleocapsid antibody tests before and after vaccination confirmed that the healthy vaccine recipients had no prior SARS-CoV-2 infection. PBMCs were cultured at approximately 2.1 million per well in IMDM supplemented with approximately 5.4% human AB serum and around 9.5 IU/ml IL-2, with roughly 9.5 ug/ml peptide pools added. Half of the culture medium was replaced with fresh IL-2-containing medium on days 3 and 7. CD4+ T cells were isolated after approximately 10 days of culture through negative selection using the EasySep CD4+ T cell isolation kit. PBMCs were separated from whole blood using Ficoll-Paque Plus gradient centrifugation and then either used fresh or cryopreserved at -140C. Triplicate wells were generally used for each culture condition.

This clonotype was counted only a few times. There is no known antigen for this receptor. Base qualities were left out, and no much larger clone turns up one base away. Library generation was performed with PCR. DNA from cultured CD4+ T cells was subjected to TCR sequencing with the Oncomine TCR Beta short-read assay at the Johns Hopkins FTIC core. Genomic DNA was extracted from the cultured CD4+ T cells with the QIAamp micro DNA kit. Oncomine TCR Beta libraries from cultured CD4+ T cells were pooled with unique dual indexes and sequenced on an Illumina iSeq 100. The source study handled its data this way. Non-productive sequences were removed, and CDR3s not starting with C, not ending with F or W, or shorter than 7 amino acids were discarded. Antigen-specific clonotypes were identified with the MANAFEST web application by comparing peptide-stimulated wells with reference and other culture wells. An FDR below 0.05, an odds ratio above 5, and a productive frequency above 0.1% in at least two of three replicate wells were required for clones to be considered positive. A clonotype counted as cross-reactive if it showed significant expansion both in the SARS-CoV-2 spike wells and in at least one common cold coronavirus spike condition. Using R version 3.6.1, CDR3 homology was evaluated through Levenshtein distances (stringdist) along with unrooted phylogenetic trees (ape). The public reads were run again by TCRdb, first through fastp at Q25 and then through MiXCR, and only productive beta chains were kept. Identical CDR3 proteins give one entry, which carries the most common genes and DNA. TCRdb assigned the V and J calls; the authors' analysis was not used. This sample has approximately 16,000 distinct CDR3 sequences in its table, and roughly 74% of those were observed once. The ten largest account for 9.6% of the sample.

Sample: CD4+ T cells from blood, cultured in vitro, taken after SARS-CoV-2 vaccination. The sequence was collected from a human donor who received a COVID-19 vaccine.

The CDR3 protein sequence reads: CAWTQTSGGRNEQYF. At the DNA level, the sequence is TGTGCCTGGACCCAAACTAGCGGGGGTCGGAACGAGCAGTACTTC. This chain is built from TRBV30 and TRBJ2-7; a stretch of 11 junction bases matches TRBD2. The CDR1 and CDR2 encoded by the germline V gene (reference sequence) are GTSNPN and SVGIG. Germline trimming: 4 bases from V, 5 bases from J; junction bases outside gene matches: 10. The CDR3 measures 15 amino acids from cysteine to phenylalanine. The kept DNA is CDR3 alone, 45 bases in frame from the first base.